Presented here are 32 T cell receptor beta chains from one specimen sequenced in a study of T cells in Graves' hyperthyroidism and ophthalmopathy (dated 2019 in TCRdb). Libraries were made using multiplex PCR. The instrument was an Illumina HiSeq 2000. The TCR beta CDR3 regions were amplified from the RNA transcripts. A first-round RT-PCR of the TCR CDR3 used the HTBI primer set with the Qiagen OneStep RT-PCR kit. TCRdb's own reprocessing of the public reads used fastp at Q25 and MiXCR and kept productive beta chains. When rows share a CDR3 protein, they turn into one entry using the most common DNA and genes. The sample table holds a few hundred thousand distinct CDR3 sequences, of which 15% to 20% were seen once. The top ten constitute around 15% of the sample. Input material: blood. The receptors were gathered from a woman in her thirties or forties with Graves' ophthalmopathy.

This clonotype was seen a few times. The chain recombines TRBV19 with TRBJ1-1, with a possible D match to TRBD1 (5 bases). Germline V lookup: CDR1 LNHDA, CDR2 SQIVND (reference sequence). The length of the CDR3 is 15 residues. Trimming removed 3 bases at V and 2 bases at J, with 13 bases between. Here the CDR3 DNA reads TGTGCCAGTAGTATTGCAGGGTTCGGAAACACTGAAGCTTTCTTT. As protein: CASSIAGFGNTEAFF.

This clonotype was counted ten times or more. The chain is built from TRBV12-5 and TRBJ2-3, with TRBD2 as a possible D gene (5 bases). This CDR3 region has 16 residues. CDR1 and CDR2 from the germline V gene are LGHNT and FRNRAP. The germline V and J ends were trimmed by 0 bases and 3 bases, with 13 bases remaining between them. The DNA of the CDR3 is TGTGCTAGTGGTTTGGTACTTGGTGCGGGTACAGATACGCAGTATTTT. It is translated as CASGLVLGAGTDTQYF.

The table lists this clonotype with many counts. This chain connects TRBV12-3 or TRBV12-4 to TRBJ1-2; D call uncertain. Trimming stripped 4 bases from V and 8 bases from J, with 11 bases between. CDR3 length: 12 residues. The CDR3 DNA reads as TGTGCCAGCAGTTCCCCCCGCGGGGGCTACACCTTC. Translated: CASSSPRGGYTF.

In this sample, this clonotype turned up many times. This chain uses TRBV11-2 with TRBJ2-4, with TRBD1 matching over 10 bases. This CDR3 spans 17 amino acids. The germline CDR1 and CDR2 sequences are SGHAT and FQNNGV. V shed 5 bases, J shed 1 base, and the junction held 8 bases outside the gene matches. The CDR3, as DNA: TGTGCCAGCAGCGATGGACAGGGGGGAAGGGCCAAAAACATTCAGTACTTC. It translates to CASSDGQGGRAKNIQYF.

This chain uses TRBV4-3 with TRBJ1-1; TRBD1 matches at 9 bases. Germline trimming cut 3 bases from V and 2 bases from J; bases unmatched to any gene: 4. The V gene's germline CDR1 is LGHNA and CDR2 YSLEER. The CDR3 covers 15 residues. The CDR3 DNA is TGCGCCAGCAGCCAGAAACAGGGGGCAAACACTGAAGCTTTCTTT. As protein: CASSQKQGANTEAFF.

This clonotype appeared many times. The V call is TRBV27, the J call TRBJ1-5; D is possibly TRBD1 (6 bases). The CDR3 has 18 amino acids. V lost 6 bases and J lost 6, with 27 bases in between. The germline V gene has CDR1 MNHEY and CDR2 SMNVEV (reference sequence). The CDR3 DNA sequence: TGTGCCAGCAGAACGTCGTACAGGGACGTTCCCGGGGGTCAGCCCCAGCATTTT. Translating gives CASRTSYRDVPGGQPQHF.

This clonotype was counted many times. The chain uses TRBV10-1 and TRBJ2-4, with 9 bases identical to TRBD1. This CDR3 is 18 amino acids long. The germline V gene has CDR1 WNHNN and CDR2 SYGVQD (reference sequence). V shed 0 bases and J 4 bases; nucleotides not matched to a gene: 10. The CDR3 protein is CASSESYRPGTGKNIQYF. The CDR3 nucleotides read TGCGCCAGCAGTGAGTCGTATCGTCCCGGGACAGGGAAAAACATTCAGTACTTC.

The V call is TRBV2, the J call TRBJ2-5; 10 nucleotides agree with TRBD2. The length of the CDR3 is 14 residues. V lost 4 bases and J lost 5; bases outside the gene matches: 4. Germline CDR1 reads SNHLY; CDR2 reads FYNNEI. The CDR3: CASSGAGGPETQYF. DNA for the CDR3: TGTGCCAGCAGTGGAGCGGGAGGGCCGGAGACCCAGTACTTC.

This clonotype was observed many times. The CDR3 reads CASSHGVGYEQYF. The CDR3 bases are TGTGCCAGCAGCCATGGTGTGGGATACGAGCAGTACTTC. The chain employs TRBV5-4 and TRBJ2-7; unclear D gene. The V gene's germline CDR1 is SGHNT and CDR2 YYREEE (reference sequence). This CDR3 is built from 13 residues. The V and J ends lost 4 bases and 4 bases respectively, with 12 bases between them.

This clonotype was found many times. V is TRBV19 and J is TRBJ2-5; TRBD1 aligns across 9 bases. This CDR3 has 14 residues. Germline loops: CDR1 LNHDA, CDR2 SQIVND (reference sequence). Trimming cost V 2 bases and J 7 bases; bases outside gene matches: 5. CDR3 sequence (DNA): TGTGCCAGTAGTATAACAGGGGGCGAAGGGACCCAGTACTTC. It codes for CASSITGGEGTQYF.

There are many counts of this clonotype. The J gene is TRBJ2-5, the V gene TRBV29-1; D is perhaps TRBD2 (5 bases). The V and J ends lost 4 bases and 4 bases respectively, with 13 bases between them. The CDR3 consists of 13 residues. CDR1 SQVTM and CDR2 ANQGSEA come from the germline V gene. The CDR3, as DNA: TGCAGCGTTGCGGGGTCCTTCGGAGAGACCCAGTACTTC. Residues: CSVAGSFGETQYF.

Many counts were recorded for this clonotype. This chain links TRBV12-3 or TRBV12-4 with TRBJ2-1; TRBD2 agrees at 9 bases. The CDR3 length is 15 residues. V lost 1 base to trimming and J lost 3 bases; unmatched junction nucleotides: 1. DNA for the CDR3: TGTGCCAGCAGTTTAGGCGGGAGGGTCTACAATGAGCAGTTCTTC. Encoded protein: CASSLGGRVYNEQFF.

This clonotype was recorded many times. This chain links TRBV6-1 with TRBJ2-7; TRBD1 agrees at 10 bases. Unmatched junction bases numbered 5, after V lost 6 bases and J lost 3 bases. This CDR3 has 14 amino acids. Per the germline V gene, CDR1 is MNHNS and CDR2 is SASEGT. In nucleotides, the CDR3 is TGTGCCAGCAGAAGTGGGACAGGGGTCTACGAGCAGTACTTC. This sequence encodes CASRSGTGVYEQYF.

The chain employs TRBV12-3 or TRBV12-4 and TRBJ1-1; D unresolved. Trimming took off 6 bases at V and 0 bases at J, with 20 bases between the two ends. The CDR3 has 17 amino acids. Here the CDR3 DNA reads TGTGCCAGCAGCACCACCCCTCCCCGGGTAATGAACACTGAAGCTTTCTTT. Its translation: CASSTTPPRVMNTEAFF.

The J gene is TRBJ1-1, the V gene TRBV6-5; TRBD1 agrees at 7 bases. Germline loops: CDR1 MNHEY, CDR2 SVGAGI. V shed 3 bases and J 5 bases; nucleotides not matched to a gene: 9. The CDR3 is 15 residues long. The CDR3 protein is CASSYSRGRGTEAFF. As DNA, the CDR3 is TGTGCCAGCAGTTATTCGAGGGGGCGGGGGACTGAAGCTTTCTTT.

This clonotype was seen repeatedly, ten times or more. This chain links TRBV11-1 with TRBJ2-2; no clear D. Trimming took 0 bases from V and 5 from J, leaving 4 bases between them. CDR1 and CDR2 from the germline V gene are SGHAT and FQDESV (reference sequence). This CDR3 spans 13 amino acids. The CDR3 loop is CASSLAWTGELFF. DNA of the CDR3: TGTGCCAGCAGCTTAGCTTGGACCGGGGAGCTGTTTTTT.

This clonotype appeared many times. The chain links TRBV6-2 or TRBV6-3 to TRBJ1-1; D gene uncertain. Germline CDR1 reads MNHEY; CDR2 reads SVGEGT. The CDR3 has 15 residues. Trimming stripped 2 bases from V and 8 bases from J, with 18 bases between. CDR3 amino acids: CASSYRIGRLGEAFF. CDR3 DNA sequence: TGTGCCAGCAGTTACCGTATCGGACGATTAGGGGAAGCTTTCTTT.

The table lists this clonotype with a few counts. A much larger clone is a single base away; this may be a read error. Given the absence of the conserved phenylalanine or tryptophan at the CDR3 end, a read error is likely. The genes are TRBV6-1 and TRBJ2-7; D gene uncertain. V was clipped by 1 base and J by 1 base, with 8 bases between them. The CDR3 is 14 amino acids. CDR1 is MNHNS, CDR2 SASEGT, per germline. The CDR3 here is CASSEETESYEQYL. CDR3 in DNA: TGTGCCAGCAGTGAAGAAACAGAGTCCTACGAGCAGTACCTC.

This clonotype was detected many times. The chain has TRBV25-1 and TRBJ2-7; tentative D call: TRBD2 (7 bases). V dropped 2 bases and J dropped 0 bases, with 14 bases sitting between them. This CDR3 spans 16 amino acids. The germline gives CDR1 MGHDK, CDR2 SYGVNS. CDR3 protein: CASSERGGVFSYEQYF. The CDR3 coding sequence is TGTGCCAGCAGTGAAAGAGGGGGGGTGTTCTCCTACGAGCAGTACTTC.

This clonotype was picked up many times. V usage is TRBV25-1 and J usage is TRBJ2-7; 8 nucleotides agree with TRBD1. V shed 3 bases, J shed 3 bases, and the junction held 13 bases outside the gene matches. The germline V gene has CDR1 MGHDK and CDR2 SYGVNS. The CDR3 totals 17 residues. This chain's CDR3 is CASSDSYWTGRGYEQYF. In DNA, the CDR3 is TGTGCCAGCAGTGATTCCTACTGGACAGGGAGAGGCTACGAGCAGTACTTC.

This clonotype appeared many times. The rearrangement uses TRBV7-6 and TRBJ2-7, with 9 bases aligning to TRBD1. Germline assignment: CDR1 SGHVS and CDR2 FNYEAQ. V was pared by 4 bases and J by 5 bases, with 15 bases of the junction left unmatched. The CDR3 consists of 17 residues. The CDR3 nucleotides read TGTGCCAGCAGCTCCGGAAACCCCGGGACAGGGAGCAACGAGCAGTACTTC. Encoded protein: CASSSGNPGTGSNEQYF.

The J gene is TRBJ2-5, the V gene TRBV6-1, with TRBD2 as a possible D gene (6 bases). This CDR3 region has 13 residues. V was clipped by 8 bases and J by 4 bases, with 14 bases between them. The germline CDR1 and CDR2 sequences are MNHNS and SASEGT. CDR3 residues: CASGWRRGETQYF. CDR3 nucleotides: TGTGCCAGCGGGTGGAGGCGGGGAGAGACCCAGTACTTC.

This clonotype came up many times. This chain uses TRBV12-3 or TRBV12-4 with TRBJ1-1; TRBD1 is a possible D gene (6 bases). The CDR3 extends over 12 amino acids. Trimming shortened V by 5 bases and J by 5 bases, and 9 bases separated the two germline ends. The DNA of the CDR3 is TGTGCCAGCAGTGAGGGGGGGACTGAAGCTTTCTTT. It is translated as CASSEGGTEAFF.

This clonotype was picked up many times. The chain joins TRBV30 to TRBJ2-6; D is perhaps TRBD1 (6 bases). The V gene lost 7 bases and the J gene lost 2 bases, with 12 bases spanning the gap. CDR3 size: 14 residues. Per the germline V gene, CDR1 is GTSNPN and CDR2 is SVGIG (reference sequence). Here the CDR3 reads CALSTGTGANVLTF. The CDR3 DNA is TGTGCCTTAAGCACAGGGACTGGGGCCAACGTCCTGACTTTC.

This clonotype has ten or more counts. The chain recombines TRBV11-2 with TRBJ1-1; 7 bases align to TRBD1. Germline V lookup: CDR1 SGHAT, CDR2 FQNNGV. The CDR3 loop spans 15 amino acids. J was trimmed by 5 bases and V by 1 base; bases with no gene match: 7. This CDR3 is CASSLVGRGGTEAFF. The CDR3 coding sequence is TGTGCCAGCAGCTTAGTAGGCAGGGGGGGAACTGAAGCTTTCTTT.

The chain employs TRBV13 and TRBJ2-4; 8 bases match TRBD2. In germline, CDR1 is PRHDT, CDR2 FYEKMQ (reference sequence). With 5 bases clipped from V and 1 base from J, the junction kept 10 bases outside the gene matches. CDR3 size: 17 residues. Here the CDR3 reads CASSQTLAEGAKNIQYF. CDR3 coding DNA: TGTGCCAGCAGCCAGACACTAGCGGAGGGGGCCAAAAACATTCAGTACTTC.

This clonotype has at least ten counts. J is TRBJ1-2 and V is TRBV11-3; a weak D match, TRBD1 (6 bases). V was pared by 1 base and J by 5 bases, with 17 bases between. CDR3 length: 16 amino acids. Germline V CDR1 and CDR2: SGHNT, YENEEA. CDR3 sequence reads: CASSLVAGAGGYGYTF. The CDR3 DNA reads as TGTGCCAGCAGCTTAGTAGCAGGGGCCGGCGGTTATGGCTACACCTTC.

This clonotype was picked up many times. The chain recombines TRBV29-1 with TRBJ1-1; D not certain. This CDR3 is 12 amino acids long. The germline CDR1 and CDR2 sequences are SQVTM and ANQGSEA. Trimming took off 2 bases at V and 7 bases at J, with 11 bases between the two ends. CDR3 protein: CSVESDSFEAFF. The CDR3 nucleotides are TGCAGCGTTGAATCGGACTCTTTTGAAGCTTTCTTT.

The sample holds one count of this clonotype. The rearrangement uses TRBV6-1 and TRBJ1-5, with no clear D. CDR3 size: 14 residues. CDR1 is MNHNS and CDR2 is SASEGT in the germline V gene. The V end was cut by 1 base, the J end by 5 bases, with 9 bases between. As DNA, the CDR3 is TGTGCCAGCAGTGAAGGGGTCCCCTATCAGCCCCAGCATTTT. As protein: CASSEGVPYQPQHF.

This clonotype came up many times. CDR3 sequence reads: CASNPPVAIGELFF. The CDR3 bases are TGTGCCAGCAACCCCCCGGTAGCCATCGGGGAGCTGTTTTTT. The chain joins TRBV6-5 to TRBJ2-2; D is undetermined. Trimming pared 7 bases from V and 7 bases from J, leaving 16 bases between. Looked up from germline, CDR1 is MNHEY and CDR2 is SVGAGI. The CDR3 length is 14 residues.

This clonotype was detected ten times or more. The gene calls are TRBV28 and TRBJ2-4; a possible D gene is TRBD1 (5 bases). This CDR3 contains 12 residues. The V gene lost 5 bases and the J gene lost 8 bases, with 10 bases spanning the gap. CDR1 and CDR2 from the germline V gene are MDHEN and SYDVKM. As DNA, the CDR3 is TGTGCCAGCAGTCAGCAGGGTTACATTCAGTACTTC. It is translated as CASSQQGYIQYF. The entire variable domain, with the rest obtained from reference TRBV28 and TRBJ2-4, is as follows: DVKVTQSSRYLVKRTGEKVFLECVQDMDHENMFWYRQDPGLGLRLIYFSYDVKMKEKGDIPEGYSVSREKKERFSLILESASTNQTSMYLCASSQQGYIQYFGAGTRLSVL.

This clonotype was seen many times. The CDR3 reads CASSLDLAGGTGELFF. The CDR3 DNA sequence: TGTGCCAGCAGCTTAGATCTAGCGGGAGGCACCGGGGAGCTGTTTTTT. The V and J genes are TRBV11-2 and TRBJ2-2, with 11 bases matching TRBD2. The ends lost 0 bases at V and 4 bases at J; junction bases unmatched: 1. The germline V gene encodes CDR1 SGHAT and CDR2 FQNNGV. The CDR3 has 16 residues. The whole variable domain, filled in from reference TRBV11-2 and TRBJ2-2, reads EAGVAQSPRYKIIEKRQSVAFWCNPISGHATLYWYQQILGQGPKLLIQFQNNGVVDDSQLPKDRFSAERLKGVDSTLKIQPAKLEDSAVYLCASSLDLAGGTGELFFGEGSRLTVL.